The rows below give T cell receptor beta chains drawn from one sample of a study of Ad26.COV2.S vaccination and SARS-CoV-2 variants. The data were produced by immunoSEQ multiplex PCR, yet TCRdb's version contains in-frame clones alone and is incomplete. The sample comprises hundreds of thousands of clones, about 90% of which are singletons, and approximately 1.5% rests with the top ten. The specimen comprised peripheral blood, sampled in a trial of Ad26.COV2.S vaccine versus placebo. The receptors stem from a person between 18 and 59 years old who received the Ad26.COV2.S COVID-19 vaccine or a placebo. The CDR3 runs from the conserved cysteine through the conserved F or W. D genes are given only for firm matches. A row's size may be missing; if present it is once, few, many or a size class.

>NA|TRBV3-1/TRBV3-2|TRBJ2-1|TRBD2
TGTGCCAGCAGCTCCCGACTAGCGGGAGCACCCAATGAGCAGTTCTTC
CASSSRLAGAPNEQFF
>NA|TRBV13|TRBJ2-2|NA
TGTGCCAGCAGCCCACGGATGTACACCGGGGAGCTGTTTTTT
CASSPRMYTGELFF
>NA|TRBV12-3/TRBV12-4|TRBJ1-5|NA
TGTGCCAGCAGTTTAGGAGGCCATCAGCCCCAGCATTTT
CASSLGGHQPQHF
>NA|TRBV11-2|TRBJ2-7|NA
TGTGCCAGCAGCTTAATGGACGGAGGATACGAGCAGTACTTC
CASSLMDGGYEQYF
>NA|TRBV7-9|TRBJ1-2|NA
TGTGCCAGCAGCTTAGAGATAAGGGGGGCCTATGGCTACACCTTC
CASSLEIRGAYGYTF
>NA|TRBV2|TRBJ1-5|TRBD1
TGTGCCAGCAGTGGGGGGACAGTCCTCGGCAATCAGCCCCAGCATTTT
CASSGGTVLGNQPQHF
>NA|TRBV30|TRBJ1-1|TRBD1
TGTGCTGTTAAACAGGGGCCGAACACTGAAGCTTTCTTT
CAVKQGPNTEAFF
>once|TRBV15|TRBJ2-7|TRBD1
TGTGCCACCAGCAGAGATCAGGGTTACAGGGGGATTACCTACGAGCAGTACTTC
CATSRDQGYRGITYEQYF
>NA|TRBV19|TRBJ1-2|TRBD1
TGTGCCAGTAGCACGGACAGGATCGCGAGTGGCTACACCTTC
CASSTDRIASGYTF
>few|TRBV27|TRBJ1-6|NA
TGTGCCAGCAGTTTATCGACAACAGGGTGGCATTCACCCCTCCACTTT
CASSLSTTGWHSPLHF
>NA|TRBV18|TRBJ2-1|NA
TGTGCCAGCTCACCCAGTCGGGACGTTGAGCAGTTCTTC
CASSPSRDVEQFF
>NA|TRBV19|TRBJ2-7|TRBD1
TGTGCCAGTAGTATGTCCAGGCCGGGACAGGGTTCCCCCGAGCAGTACTTC
CASSMSRPGQGSPEQYF
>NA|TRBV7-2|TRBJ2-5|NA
TGTGCCAGCAGATGGACAGGAGGGGAGACCCAGTACTTC
CASRWTGGETQYF
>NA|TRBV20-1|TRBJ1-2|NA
TGCAGTGCGGGGGGCCAGGATGGCTACACCTTC
CSAGGQDGYTF
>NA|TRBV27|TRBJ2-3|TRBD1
TGTGCCAGCAGTTTCACAGGGGAAGATACGCAGTATTTT
CASSFTGEDTQYF
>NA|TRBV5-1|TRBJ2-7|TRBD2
TGCGCCAGCAGCTTGGTCGGACTAGCGGCATCCTACGAGCAGTACTTC
CASSLVGLAASYEQYF
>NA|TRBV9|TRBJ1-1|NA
TGTGCCAGCAGCGCCCGGGTCCAGAACACTGAAGCTTTCTTT
CASSARVQNTEAFF
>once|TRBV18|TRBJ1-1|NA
TGTGCCAGCTCACCAGCAGGGGAAGCTGAAGCTTTCTTT
CASSPAGEAEAFF
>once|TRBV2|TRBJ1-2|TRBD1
TGTGCCAGCAGAATTTTCGCAGGGGGCTTGGGCTACACCTTC
CASRIFAGGLGYTF
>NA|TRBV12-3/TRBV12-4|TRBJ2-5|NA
TGTGCCAGCAGTTTCGCGGGGTACGAGACCCAGTACTTC
CASSFAGYETQYF
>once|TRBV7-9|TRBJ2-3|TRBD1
TGTGCCAGCAGCCCGAGGACAGGGGGATTGTGGGGTACGCAGTATTTT
CASSPRTGGLWGTQYF
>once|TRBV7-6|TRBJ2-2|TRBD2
TGTGCCAGCAGCCGTAGCGGGGTGAACACCGGGGAGCTGTTTTTT
CASSRSGVNTGELFF